This TCR beta chain was observed in a study of blood T cells in healthy people across ages. A sample-barcoded 5' primer and a J-beta primer mix were used in a second PCR of about 7 to 12 cycles. A template-switch adaptor with 12 random nucleotides tagged each cDNA molecule. TCRdb re-called the 5' RACE reads with MiXCR, one entry per CDR3 protein. The data hold around 1.7 million distinct CDR3 sequences, with roughly 30% observed a single time. This CDR3 region has 14 residues. With 3 bases removed from V and 2 bases from J, the gap between germline ends came to 14 bases. The germline V gene encodes CDR1 SQVTM and CDR2 ANQGSEA.

The clonotype comes from a woman younger than 45 in good health. V is TRBV29-1 and J is TRBJ2-7, with D possibly TRBD1 on 5 matching bases. The material sequenced was blood. The CDR3 loop reads CSVEVGQGPYEQYF. CDR3 nucleotides: TGCAGCGTTGAGGTTGGTCAGGGTCCCTACGAGCAGTACTTC.